This passage covers 13 T cell receptor beta chains from one sample sequenced in a study of T cell responses to AZD1222 COVID-19 vaccine. Profiling relied on immunoSEQ multiplex PCR, and the TCRdb table lists in-frame clones only, not all of them. The sample holds some 200,000 clones, approximately 94% seen once. The sample was peripheral blood, taken 28 days after the second AZD1222 dose. Receptors were obtained from an adult who received the AZD1222 COVID-19 vaccine.

The V call is TRBV7-2, the J call TRBJ1-4; 8 nucleotides align to TRBD1. Germline lookup yields CDR1 SGHTA and CDR2 FQGNSA. The CDR3 length is 15 residues. The V gene end was trimmed by 3 bases and the J gene end by 7 bases; junction bases not matched to a gene: 7. CDR3 residues: CASSFLQGGSEKLFF. The CDR3 DNA sequence: TGTGCCAGCAGCTTTTTACAGGGGGGGAGTGAAAAACTGTTTTTT.

The chain employs TRBV5-1 and TRBJ1-4; D call uncertain. V was cut by 3 bases and J by 0 bases, with 12 bases left in between. The CDR3 extends over 16 amino acids. The V gene's germline CDR1 is SGHRS and CDR2 YFSETQ. CDR3 sequence (DNA): TGCGCCAGCAGCTGGGGTGCAGGTGCAACTAATGAAAAACTGTTTTTT. Amino acid sequence: CASSWGAGATNEKLFF.

The gene calls are TRBV7-2 and TRBJ2-7, with TRBD2 matching over 10 bases. The V gene end was trimmed by 1 base and the J gene end by 2 bases; junction bases not matched to a gene: 5. The CDR3 covers 16 residues. Germline values: CDR1 SGHTA, CDR2 FQGNSA. The CDR3 sequence is CASSLEAGGPAYEQYF. CDR3 sequence (DNA): TGTGCCAGCAGCTTAGAAGCGGGGGGGCCGGCCTACGAGCAGTACTTC.

This chain uses TRBV6-1 with TRBJ1-2, with TRBD1 as a possible D gene (6 bases). V lost 1 base and J 2 bases, leaving 8 bases between the germline ends. Germline V lookup: CDR1 MNHNS, CDR2 SASEGT. There are 14 residues in the CDR3. This CDR3 reads CASSEGTGNYGYTF. The CDR3 bases are TGTGCCAGCAGTGAAGGAACAGGGAACTATGGCTACACCTTC.

This sequence joins TRBV6-6 and TRBJ1-4; possible D gene TRBD1, 6 bases. The CDR3 has 13 amino acids. V shed 7 bases and J shed 3 bases, with 9 bases lying between them. The germline V gene encodes CDR1 MNHNY and CDR2 SVGAGI (reference sequence). The CDR3 region has the DNA TGTGCCAGCACGGACAGTCCTAATGAAAAACTGTTTTTT. The encoded protein is CASTDSPNEKLFF.

The chain employs TRBV4-2 and TRBJ2-5, with 10 bases fitting TRBD2. The CDR3 spans 16 residues. Per the germline V gene, CDR1 is LGHNA and CDR2 is YNFKEQ. The V segment lost 0 bases and the J segment 2 bases; nucleotides outside the gene matches: 3. The CDR3 nucleotides read TGTGCCAGCAGCCAAGATCCTAGCGGGGGTCAAGAGACCCAGTACTTC. Its protein product is CASSQDPSGGQETQYF.

The genes are TRBV15 and TRBJ1-2; possibly TRBD1 for D (5 bases). The CDR3 runs 15 residues. The V end was cut by 1 base, the J end by 4 bases, with 13 bases between. Germline CDR1 and CDR2: LNHNV and YYDKDF (reference sequence). In DNA, the CDR3 is TGTGCCACCAGCAGAGTGGGTACAGGTGGCTATGGCTACACCTTC. It translates to CATSRVGTGGYGYTF.

This CDR3 is CASSLDREYSPLHF. CDR3 nucleotide sequence: TGTGCCAGCAGCCTGGACAGGGAATATTCACCCCTCCACTTT. The genes are TRBV7-2 and TRBJ1-6, with TRBD1 matching over 8 bases. V dropped 5 bases and J dropped 8; count of bases not matched to a gene: 5. Germline V CDR1 and CDR2: SGHTA, FQGNSA. The CDR3 contains 14 residues.

The V call is TRBV7-9, the J call TRBJ2-4; D may be TRBD1 or TRBD2 (5 bases each). CDR1 SEHNR and CDR2 FQNEAQ come from the germline V gene (reference sequence). The CDR3 covers 16 residues. V was shortened by 1 base and J by 5 bases, with 15 bases between the two germline ends. The CDR3 region is CASSLGAPGRQNIQYF. As DNA, the CDR3 is TGTGCCAGCAGCTTAGGAGCTCCGGGGCGGCAAAACATTCAGTACTTC.

This sequence joins TRBV6-1 and TRBJ2-1; D is undetermined. The CDR3 loop spans 13 amino acids. Trimming took off 3 bases at V and 7 bases at J, with 10 bases between the two ends. Germline CDR1 is MNHNS and CDR2 is SASEGT. In DNA form, the CDR3 reads TGTGCCAGCAGTGATAACAGTAGAAATGAGCAGTTCTTC. Protein product: CASSDNSRNEQFF.

This clone was picked up one time. The rearrangement joins TRBV11-2 to TRBJ1-5; D is ambiguous. The CDR3 extends over 14 amino acids. Germline assignment: CDR1 SGHAT and CDR2 FQNNGV. The V end lost 6 bases, the J end lost 5 bases, and 14 bases lay between the germline ends. The CDR3 loop is CASSPEGKYQPQHF. The CDR3 DNA reads as TGTGCCAGCAGTCCTGAGGGCAAGTATCAGCCCCAGCATTTT.

The chain links TRBV5-1 to TRBJ2-5, with 13 bases lining up with TRBD2. The CDR3 runs to 15 residues. V lost 4 bases and J lost 4; bases outside the gene matches: 4. CDR1 and CDR2 from the germline V gene are SGHRS and YFSETQ. The CDR3 is CASSLRTSGGETQYF. The CDR3 nucleotides read TGCGCCAGCAGCCTACGGACTAGCGGGGGAGAGACCCAGTACTTC.

The chain is built from TRBV11-2 and TRBJ2-7; 9 nucleotides match TRBD1. The CDR3 covers 15 residues. Germline values: CDR1 SGHAT, CDR2 FQNNGV. J was trimmed by 2 bases and V by 6 bases; bases with no gene match: 8. In nucleotides, the CDR3 is TGTGCCAGCAGGAACCCGGGACAGGGCACCTACGAGCAGTACTTC. Translated: CASRNPGQGTYEQYF.